The rows below give T cell receptor beta chains drawn from one sample of a study of blood T cell repertoires in COVID-19. Libraries were prepared by immunoSEQ multiplex PCR; TCRdb keeps only in-frame clonotypes and omits some of them. Here the sample spans about 100,000 clones, roughly 85% being singletons. Sequenced: peripheral blood. These receptors originate from a man between 65 and 80 years old with active or convalescent COVID-19. Each CDR3 is given with its conserved first and last residue. The D gene is left open where the match is weak. Expanded clones get a size class; other rows say once, few or many, or leave the size out.

j_call d_call v_call clone_size cdr3_aa cdr3_nt
TRBJ2-7 NA TRBV7-9 NA CASSSPGLRYEQYF TGTGCCAGCAGCTCCCCGGGTCTAAGATACGAGCAGTACTTC
TRBJ2-2 TRBD1 TRBV9 NA CASSVGQYTGELFF TGTGCCAGCAGCGTGGGACAGTACACCGGGGAGCTGTTTTTT
TRBJ1-1 TRBD1 TRBV5-1 once CASSSGTGGARNTEAFF TGCGCCAGCAGCTCGGGGACAGGGGGCGCAAGGAACACTGAAGCTTTCTTT
TRBJ2-7 TRBD1 TRBV19 NA CASSPRDSLDEQYF TGTGCCAGTAGTCCTCGGGACAGTTTGGACGAGCAGTACTTC
TRBJ2-2 NA TRBV15 NA CATSALITGELFF TGTGCCACCAGCGCACTTATCACCGGGGAGCTGTTTTTT
TRBJ2-5 NA TRBV6-5 NA CASSYVGRGQETQYF TGTGCCAGCAGTTACGTCGGACGGGGGCAAGAGACCCAGTACTTC
TRBJ1-1 NA TRBV4-1 NA CASSPAAHLNTEAFF TGCGCCAGCAGCCCAGCGGCCCACTTGAACACTGAAGCTTTCTTT
TRBJ1-5 TRBD1 TRBV6-2/TRBV6-3 many CASSYRDRLGQPQHF TGTGCCAGCAGTTACCGGGACAGGTTGGGTCAGCCCCAGCATTTT
TRBJ2-1 TRBD2 TRBV5-5 NA CASSFGSSGTMNEQFF TGTGCCAGCAGCTTCGGTTCATCCGGGACTATGAATGAGCAGTTCTTC
TRBJ1-2 TRBD1 TRBV7-9 NA CASSGTAPGYTF TGTGCCAGCAGCGGGACAGCGCCGGGCTACACCTTC
TRBJ2-2 TRBD2 TRBV7-6 NA CASSRTSGGVNTGELFF TGTGCCAGCAGCCGTACAAGCGGGGGGGTGAACACCGGGGAGCTGTTTTTT
TRBJ1-2 NA TRBV24-1 once CATSDNTGYGYTF TGTGCCACCAGTGATAACACGGGCTATGGCTACACCTTC